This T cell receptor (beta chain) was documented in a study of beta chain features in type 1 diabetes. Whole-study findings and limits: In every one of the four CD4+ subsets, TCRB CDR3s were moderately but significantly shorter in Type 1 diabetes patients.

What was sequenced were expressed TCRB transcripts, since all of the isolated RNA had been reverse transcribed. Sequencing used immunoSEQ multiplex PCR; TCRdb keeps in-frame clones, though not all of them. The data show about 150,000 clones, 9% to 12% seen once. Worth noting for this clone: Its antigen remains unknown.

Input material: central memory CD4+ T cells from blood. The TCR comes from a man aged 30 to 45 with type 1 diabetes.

The CDR3: CASSPTPGTALHEQFF. CDR3 in DNA: TGTGCCAGCAGCCCTACCCCCGGGACAGCTTTACATGAGCAGTTCTTC. The chain has TRBV7-8 and TRBJ2-1; 7 bases are a match to TRBD1. Germline V lookup: CDR1 SGHVS, CDR2 FQNEAQ. With V trimmed by 5 bases and J by 8 bases, 15 bases remained unmatched. This CDR3 has 16 amino acids.